Presented here are 22 T cell receptor beta chains from one specimen sequenced in a study of T cell responses to AZD1222 COVID-19 vaccine. Libraries were prepared by immunoSEQ multiplex PCR; TCRdb keeps only in-frame clonotypes and omits some of them. The repertoire holds over 110,000 clones, roughly nine tenths seen once, with around 10% in the top ten. The sequencing used peripheral blood, collected 28 days after the second AZD1222 dose. These receptors originate from an adult who received the AZD1222 COVID-19 vaccine.

This clone was recorded only once. The V and J genes are TRBV6-5 and TRBJ1-2; unclear D gene. Germline CDR1 is MNHEY and CDR2 is SVGAGI. The germline V and J ends were trimmed by 6 bases and 4 bases, with 15 bases remaining between them. This CDR3 has 14 residues. Here the CDR3 DNA reads TGTGCCAGCAGAGGCATCGAGGATGCCTATGGCTACACCTTC. The encoded protein is CASRGIEDAYGYTF.

The chain is built from TRBV28 and TRBJ2-7; 8 bases are shared with TRBD1. Trimming removed 8 bases from V and 7 bases from J; junction bases left unmatched: 4. The CDR3 extends over 11 amino acids. The germline gives CDR1 MDHEN, CDR2 SYDVKM. In DNA form, the CDR3 reads TGTGCCAGCGGACAGGGCGGAGAGCAGTACGTC. This codes for CASGQGGEQYV.

This chain joins TRBV19 and TRBJ1-5, with D hard to call. The CDR3 is 15 residues long. The germline V gene has CDR1 LNHDA and CDR2 SQIVND (reference sequence). Trimming pared 5 bases from V and 0 bases from J, leaving 11 bases between. CDR3 loop: CASSRTPGSNQPQHF. The CDR3, as DNA: TGTGCCAGTAGTCGCACCCCGGGTAGCAATCAGCCCCAGCATTTT.

The V gene is TRBV5-5, the J gene TRBJ2-2; D remains unclear. The germline CDR1 and CDR2 sequences are SGHKS and YYEKEE (reference sequence). V shed 6 bases and J shed 6 bases, with 12 bases lying between them. The CDR3 runs 13 residues. The CDR3 loop is CASIRLDSGELFF. The CDR3, as DNA: TGTGCCAGCATCCGGTTGGATTCCGGGGAGCTGTTTTTT.

J is TRBJ1-1 and V is TRBV5-6, with D possibly matching TRBD1 (6 bases). Germline-derived CDR1 and CDR2 are SGHDT and YYEEEE. V gave up 3 bases and J gave up 11 bases, with 11 bases separating them. This CDR3 has 11 residues. CDR3 DNA: TGTGCCAGCAGCTCGCAGGGGCTGGCTTTCTTT. Its protein product is CASSSQGLAFF. Supplemented by reference TRBV5-6 and TRBJ1-1, the full variable domain reads DAGVTQSPTHLIKTRGQQVTLRCSPKSGHDTVSWYQQALGQGPQFIFQYYEEEERQRGNFPDRFSGHQFPNYSSELNVNALLLGDSALYLCASSSQGLAFFGQGTRLTVV.

The V call is TRBV28, the J call TRBJ2-7, with 7 positions matching TRBD1. There are 12 residues in the CDR3. Germline CDR1 reads MDHEN; CDR2 reads SYDVKM. V dropped 4 bases and J dropped 5; count of bases not matched to a gene: 2. CDR3 nucleotides: TGTGCCAGCAGTTCCGGGACAGACGAGCAGTACGTC. Translation gives CASSSGTDEQYV.

The CDR3 sequence is CASSLGFFGPMSEQYV. The CDR3 DNA reads as TGTGCCAGCAGCCTGGGGTTTTTTGGGCCCATGAGCGAGCAGTACGTC. This rearrangement joins TRBV3-1 (or the pseudogene TRBV3-2) to TRBJ2-7; D is unclear. CDR3 length: 16 residues. Trimming shortened V by 4 bases and J by 6 bases, and 22 bases separated the two germline ends. Germline V gene sequence: CDR1 LGHDT, CDR2 YNNKEL (reference sequence).

The chain recombines TRBV21-1 with TRBJ1-1. TRBV21-1 counts as a pseudogene. The CDR3 consists of 13 residues. The CDR3 here is CASSGGEGTEAFF. CDR3 nucleotide sequence: TGTGCCAGCAGCGGAGGGGAGGGCACTGAAGCTTTCTTT.

The chain joins TRBV2 to TRBJ2-2, with 9 bases identical to TRBD1. CDR1 is SNHLY and CDR2 is FYNNEI in the germline V gene. Trimming removed 8 bases from V and 1 base from J; junction bases left unmatched: 11. This CDR3 has 17 residues. The CDR3 bases are TGTGCCAGCTTTTTCCCACAGGGGGCGCGGAACACCGGGGAGCTGTTTTTT. Translating gives CASFFPQGARNTGELFF.

The chain recombines TRBV9 with TRBJ1-2, with 8 bases matching TRBD1. V shed 3 bases and J 4 bases; nucleotides not matched to a gene: 8. Germline lookup yields CDR1 SGDLS and CDR2 YYNGEE. The CDR3 is 15 amino acids. CDR3 nucleotide sequence: TGTGCCAGCAGCGCCCGACCAGGGACAGGCTATGGCTACACCTTC. It translates to CASSARPGTGYGYTF.

In its sample, this clone was seen once. The V and J genes are TRBV6-5 and TRBJ1-5; perhaps TRBD1 as D (6 bases). V was cut by 0 bases and J by 4 bases, with 10 bases left in between. The germline CDR1 and CDR2 sequences are MNHEY and SVGAGI. The CDR3 covers 15 residues. The CDR3 coding sequence is TGTGCCAGCAGTTACTCACAGGGAGGAAATCAGCCCCAGCATTTT. Translated, it gives CASSYSQGGNQPQHF.

This rearrangement joins TRBV3-1 (or the pseudogene TRBV3-2) to TRBJ2-7; tentatively, D is TRBD1 or TRBD2 (5 bases each). CDR3 length equals 12 residues. The germline gives CDR1 LGHDT, CDR2 YNNKEL (reference sequence). With 1 base removed from V and 5 bases from J, the gap between germline ends came to 6 bases. For the CDR3, the DNA is TGTGCCAGCAGCCAAGGGGGGAACGAGCAGTACGTC. Encoded protein: CASSQGGNEQYV.

The V gene is TRBV3-1 (or the pseudogene TRBV3-2), the J gene TRBJ2-1; 10 bases match TRBD1. Germline CDR1 reads LGHDT; CDR2 reads YNNKEL (reference sequence). With V trimmed by 4 bases and J by 6 bases, 6 bases remained unmatched. The CDR3 length is 15 residues. The CDR3 loop is CASSRRQGASNEQFF. Here the CDR3 DNA reads TGTGCCAGCAGCCGCCGACAGGGGGCAAGCAATGAGCAGTTCTTC.

CDR3 nucleotide sequence: TGCGCCAGCAGCTTGCCCCCGAAGACAAGGCTAGGCGGGAGCTATGGCTACACCTTC. Protein sequence: CASSLPPKTRLGGSYGYTF. This rearrangement joins TRBV5-1 to TRBJ1-2; no definite D call. The germline CDR1 and CDR2 sequences are SGHRS and YFSETQ. V dropped 1 base and J dropped 4 bases, with 26 bases sitting between them. There are 19 residues in the CDR3.

The chain links TRBV12-3 or TRBV12-4 to TRBJ2-5; no reliable D call. This CDR3 is built from 12 residues. With 3 bases removed from V and 11 bases from J, the gap between germline ends came to 13 bases. The CDR3 loop is CASSFSSSTQYF. CDR3 sequence (DNA): TGTGCCAGCAGTTTCTCCTCATCAACTCAGTACTTC.

CDR3 DNA sequence: TGTGCCAGCAGTTCGACAGGGGCCGGCAATCAGCCCCAGCATTTT. This translates into CASSSTGAGNQPQHF. The gene calls are TRBV27 and TRBJ1-5; TRBD1 agrees at 8 bases. CDR1 MNHEY and CDR2 SMNVEV come from the germline V gene (reference sequence). The junction had 4 bases not matched to a gene; V was cut back by 4 bases and J by 2 bases. The CDR3 length is 15 residues.

The V call is TRBV19, the J call TRBJ1-5; tentatively, D is TRBD1 (5 bases). Germline assignment: CDR1 LNHDA and CDR2 SQIVND (reference sequence). The CDR3 consists of 16 residues. Trimming took 5 bases from V and 0 from J, leaving 14 bases between them. This CDR3 is CASSPMGRYSNQPQHF. The CDR3 nucleotides read TGTGCCAGTAGTCCCATGGGACGGTATAGCAATCAGCCCCAGCATTTT.

CDR3 in amino acids: CASSLQTSPTGELFF. The CDR3 bases are TGCGCCAGCAGCTTGCAGACTAGCCCCACCGGGGAGCTGTTTTTT. The chain is built from TRBV5-1 and TRBJ2-2; 7 bases map to TRBD2. The CDR3 length is 15 residues. Looked up from germline, CDR1 is SGHRS and CDR2 is YFSETQ. The V gene end was trimmed by 1 base and the J gene end by 4 bases; junction bases not matched to a gene: 4.

CDR3 DNA sequence: TGTGCCAGCAGTGAAGCCCCGCGGGGTCCAGGGAATGAAAAACTGTTTTTT. It yields the protein CASSEAPRGPGNEKLFF. J is TRBJ1-4 and V is TRBV2; tentative D call: TRBD1 (5 bases). The V gene's germline CDR1 is SNHLY and CDR2 FYNNEI. CDR3 size: 17 residues. Trimming left V 0 bases short and J 5 bases short, with 16 bases between.

This chain connects TRBV7-2 to TRBJ2-7, with 15 nucleotides matching TRBD2. With V trimmed by 4 bases and J by 0 bases, 10 bases remained unmatched. Looked up from germline, CDR1 is SGHTA and CDR2 is FQGNSA. The CDR3 is made up of 19 amino acids. The CDR3 DNA reads TGTGCCAGCAGCTCAGGACTAGCGGGGGGGTCTACCACCTCCTACGAGCAGTACGTC. This gives the protein CASSSGLAGGSTTSYEQYV.

V is TRBV7-9 and J is TRBJ1-2, with D possibly matching TRBD1 (5 bases). This CDR3 is built from 13 residues. V dropped 2 bases and J dropped 8 bases, with 12 bases sitting between them. Germline CDR1 and CDR2: SEHNR and FQNEAQ (reference sequence). The CDR3 sequence: CASSLTGGDGYTF. CDR3 DNA sequence: TGTGCCAGCAGCTTAACGGGGGGAGACGGCTACACCTTC.

The chain carries TRBV12-2 and TRBJ2-1; TRBD2 is the table's D call, not checked against the DNA. TRBV12-2 is tagged as a pseudogene. This CDR3 is 14 amino acids long. CDR3 residues: CASRLASSYNEQFF. CDR3 coding DNA: TGTGCAAGTCGCTTAGCGAGCTCCTACAATGAGCAGTTCTTC.